The rows below give T cell receptor beta chains drawn from one sample of a study of regulatory T cells in long-lasting Graves disease. TCRdb re-analysed the multiplex PCR reads in MiXCR, keeping a single row per CDR3 protein. The sample includes under 700,000 distinct CDR3 sequences, more than 15% of them seen just once. These data were also reused for a study on T cells in Graves' hyperthyroidism and ophthalmopathy.

Sample: peripheral blood mononuclear cells (PBMCs), taken at new diagnosis, from a patient treated with antithyroid drugs. Receptors originate from a woman aged 35-65 years with Graves disease. CDR3s include the opening cysteine and the closing phenylalanine or tryptophan. D genes are given only for firm matches. Expanded clones are given a class, and other clones once, few, many or no size at all.

d_gene	j_gene	v_gene	len	abundance	CDR3nt	CDR3aa
.	TRBJ1-5	TRBV2	13	many	TGTGCCAGCAGTGACTCTGGGCGGCAGCCCCAGCATTTT	CASSDSGRQPQHF
.	TRBJ2-1	TRBV10-1	13	few	TGCGCCAGCAGGGATACAGGGCGCCATGAGCAGTTCTTC	CASRDTGRHEQFF
.	TRBJ2-1	TRBV20-1	12	many	TGCAGGCCGGGCGGGGCCTGGGATGAGCAGTTCTTC	CRPGGAWDEQFF
TRBD1	TRBJ2-7	TRBV7-6	13	many	TGTGCCAGCAGCCCCCGGGACAGATACGAGCAGTACTTC	CASSPRDRYEQYF
TRBD2	TRBJ2-7	TRBV3-1	19	many	TGTGCCAGCAGCCAAGAGCCGGGACTAGGAATGCCGAGCTCCTACGAGCAGTACTTC	CASSQEPGLGMPSSYEQYF
TRBD1	TRBJ1-1	TRBV25-1	15	few	TGTGCCAGCAGTGAATATTTTCAGGGGGGGACTGAAGCTTTCTTT	CASSEYFQGGTEAFF
TRBD1	TRBJ1-5	TRBV12-3/TRBV12-4	15	many	TGTGCCAGCAGTTGGGGGACAGGAGATAATCAGCCCCAGCATTTT	CASSWGTGDNQPQHF
.	TRBJ1-3	TRBV25-1	14	few	TGTGCCAGCAGTGATAACAGCCCTGGAAACACCATATATTTT	CASSDNSPGNTIYF
TRBD2	TRBJ2-7	TRBV7-9	17	.	TGTGCCAGCAGGCTAGGCTCGGGGGGGGCTGGAGCCTACGAGCAGTACTTC	CASRLGSGGAGAYEQYF
.	TRBJ1-2	TRBV27	14	.	TGTGCCAGCGCGCCCGCAGGGTTGGCCTATGGCTACACCTTC	CASAPAGLAYGYTF
.	TRBJ1-1	TRBV5-1	15	few	TGCGCCAGCAGCGGGCAACCAGCCGGGGACACTGAAGCTTTCTTT	CASSGQPAGDTEAFF
TRBD2	TRBJ2-2	TRBV30	16	.	TGTGCCTCTATCCCCGACAGCGGGGGGGCCACCGGGGAGCTGTTTTTT	CASIPDSGGATGELFF
TRBD1	TRBJ2-7	TRBV5-1	15	many	TGCGCCAGCAGCTTGGAGTCAGGGGGCAGCTACGAGCAGTACTTC	CASSLESGGSYEQYF
.	TRBJ1-2	TRBV5-1	13	few	TGCGCCAGCAGCTTGGAAGGGGGGTCTGGCTACACCTTC	CASSLEGGSGYTF
.	TRBJ2-5	TRBV29-1	12	few	TGCAGCGCCCCCAGTGGTACGGAGACCCAGTACTTC	CSAPSGTETQYF
.	TRBJ2-5	TRBV15	12	once	TGTGCCACCAGCAACGTCCCCGGGACCCAGTACTTC	CATSNVPGTQYF
.	TRBJ1-1	TRBV18	14	many	TGTGCCAGCTCACCATTTGACAGGAACACTGAAGCTTTCTTT	CASSPFDRNTEAFF
.	TRBJ2-7	TRBV19	15	few	TGTGCCAGTAGTATAGTGGCAGGACCGGGTTACGAGCAGTACTTC	CASSIVAGPGYEQYF
.	TRBJ2-2	TRBV2	13	many	TGTGCCAGCCTCGGGGGCCGGGCCGGGGAGCTGTTTTTT	CASLGGRAGELFF
.	TRBJ1-5	TRBV6-1	13	few	TGTGCCAGCATGGAGGGGAACAATCAGCCCCAGCATTTT	CASMEGNNQPQHF
TRBD1	TRBJ1-4	TRBV2	15	many	TGTGCCAGCATGAAAGACAGGGGGCGCGTCGAAAAACTGTTTTTT	CASMKDRGRVEKLFF
TRBD2	TRBJ2-5	TRBV3-1	14	.	TGTGCCAGCAGCCGACGGAGCGGGGGAGAGACCCAGTACTTC	CASSRRSGGETQYF
.	TRBJ2-2	TRBV18	14	many	TGTGCCAGCTCACAAACGACGGACACCGGGGAGCTGTTTTTT	CASSQTTDTGELFF
TRBD2	TRBJ2-3	TRBV7-3	16	.	TGTGCCAGCAGCCCCGGGACTAGCGGGGGGAAAGATACGCAGTATTTT	CASSPGTSGGKDTQYF
TRBD1	TRBJ1-5	TRBV15	15	many	TGTGCCACCAGCAGAGATGGACAGGGGAATCAGCCCCAGCATTTT	CATSRDGQGNQPQHF
TRBD1	TRBJ1-4	TRBV25-1	17	.	TGTGCCAGCAGTAATTCCGGGACAGGCTTCTTAGTTGAAAAACTGTTTTTT	CASSNSGTGFLVEKLFF
.	TRBJ2-1	TRBV7-2	15	many	TGTGCCAGCAGTACCAGCGGGACAACCTACAATGAGCAGTTCTTC	CASSTSGTTYNEQFF
.	TRBJ2-5	TRBV4-1	15	.	TGCGCCAGCAGCCAAGGCAGCTTGGAGATCGAGTCCCAGTACTTC	CASSQGSLEIESQYF
.	TRBJ1-5	TRBV3-1	14	many	TGTGCCAGCAGCCAAGCGAGTAGCAATCAGCCCCAGCATTTT	CASSQASSNQPQHF
.	TRBJ1-1	TRBV12-3/TRBV12-4	10	many	TGTGCCAGCAGTCCGACTCCAGCTTTCTTT	CASSPTPAFF
.	TRBJ1-1	TRBV11-2	14	many	TGTGCCAGCAGCCAACGACAGATCCGGTTTGAAGCTTTCTTT	CASSQRQIRFEAFF
TRBD2	TRBJ2-3	TRBV7-2	15	.	TGTGCCAGCAGCTTACTAGCGGGAATGGCAGATACGCAGTATTTT	CASSLLAGMADTQYF